The clone carrying this T cell receptor beta chain came up a few times. Its target is unknown. Ranging in age from roughly 6 to 90, the donors were healthy Caucasian individuals from Russia. Germline V gene lookup returns CDR1 SGHRS and CDR2 YFSETQ. The CDR3 sequence is 14 residues long. Unmatched junction bases numbered 6, after V lost 4 bases and J lost 5 bases. This sample was taken from a study of blood T cells in healthy people across ages. Points from the study as a whole: Shifts in expanded clonotypes may have been confounded by donor CMV status, which was unknown.

Using a J-beta primer mix together with a sample-barcoded 5' primer, a second PCR was run for about 6 to 11 cycles. TCRdb ran MiXCR on the 5' RACE reads and lists one entry per CDR3 protein. The table has 500,000 to 650,000 distinct CDR3 sequences, over 25% seen once. This sample also belongs to another study, concerning T cells of mothers and their children.

This TCR was recovered from a boy under 10 years old in good health. The specimen was blood. This chain connects TRBV5-1 to TRBJ1-1, with TRBD1 matching over 9 bases. The CDR3 is CASSAQDRGTEAFF. In nucleotides, the CDR3 is TGCGCCAGCAGCGCCCAGGACAGGGGAACTGAAGCTTTCTTT.